Listed below are T cell receptor beta chains from one sample, sequenced in a study of control samples from healthy donors and cancer patients. Clones were sequenced by immunoSEQ multiplex PCR, and TCRdb holds only the in-frame ones, with some missing. Here the sample spans about 57,000 clones, approximately 89% being singletons. Material: PBMCs. All receptors come from a man aged 30 to 45 with colorectal cancer. Each CDR3 is given without its conserved first and last residue. Each record gives: J gene, V gene, CDR3 protein.

TRBJ2-2,TRBV6-2/TRBV6-3,ASSSLTQGDPTGELF
TRBJ2-1,TRBV6-2/TRBV6-3,ASSLTGQGGNEQF
TRBJ2-7,TRBV5-1,ASSSPGAVFEQY
TRBJ2-3,TRBV29-1,SVKVTTGDTQY
TRBJ2-3,TRBV2,ASSTSGGALGTQY
TRBJ1-6,TRBV7-9,ASSTSGGRSPLH
TRBJ2-5,TRBV24-1,ATSDTGTGSTETQY
TRBJ2-2,TRBV7-9,ASSPRGVNTGELF
TRBJ1-1,TRBV11-2,ASSLERATEAF
TRBJ1-5,TRBV3-1/TRBV3-2,ASSPRGGGQPQH
TRBJ2-3,TRBV7-2,ASSLWARGGHLVTDTQY
TRBJ2-1,TRBV7-7,ASSSDTYNEQF
TRBJ2-3,TRBV24-1,ATSDPDDPAGYTDTQY
TRBJ2-7,TRBV7-8,ASSLGQTRVQIYEQY
TRBJ2-6,TRBV6-6,ASSYPPGTGANVLT
TRBJ2-3,TRBV7-9,ASSPRGGGGLTDTQY
TRBJ1-6,TRBV7-2,ASSTGTGGNSPLH
TRBJ2-2,TRBV6-2/TRBV6-3,ASSWGSPGELF
TRBJ1-1,TRBV10-3,AISESVFGRNTEAF